Listed here is a single T cell receptor beta chain. Its specificity is unknown. The sample is drawn from a study of beta chain features in type 1 diabetes. Losses at the gene ends were 5 bases for V and 1 base for J; bases not matched to a gene: 7. The CDR3 is 15 residues long. The V gene's germline CDR1 is SGHNT and CDR2 YENEEA. Every isolated RNA sample was fully reverse transcribed, so sequencing captured expressed TCRB transcripts. Sequencing was performed with immunoSEQ multiplex PCR; in TCRdb, only in-frame clones are kept and a portion is missing. The sample consists of about 240,000 clones, 11% to 15% of them appearing once. The study's findings and limits: Shortening that was moderate but significant affected the TCRB CDR3s of Type 1 diabetes patients in all four CD4+ subsets.

The sequencing input was naive CD4+ T cells from blood. V usage is TRBV11-3 and J usage is TRBJ2-5; TRBD2 matches 7 bases. This sequence was found in a man aged 25-45 years with type 1 diabetes. CDR3 bases: TGTGCCAGCAGCGCCGGGGGGAGTTCCCAAGAGACCCAGTACTTC. This codes for CASSAGGSSQETQYF.